This T cell receptor (beta chain) was obtained from a study of blood T cell repertoires in COVID-19 (dated by TCRdb to between 2020 and 2021). Turning to the overall study: The collaborator samples originated in the United States, Italy and Spain and spanned the acute and convalescent phases of COVID-19. The sample metadata nearly always contained a de-identified subject ID, COVID-19 status, age in years and sex. The repertoires were released in a freely available public database meant as a resource for research on the immune response to SARS-CoV-2. The samples were drawn from the first 160 participants of the ongoing ImmuneRACE study and from under 1,500 subjects provided by 6 global collaborators. Deeply sampled blood TCRbeta repertoires from subjects exposed to, actively infected with, or recovered from COVID-19 were included in the dataset. The prospective study material was composed of cDNA or gDNA derived from T cells, B-cell-depleted T cells, or PBMCs. Where available, HLA class I and class II types were obtained from metadata supplied by the sample provider rather than from assay-based typing. The paper's findings and limits, for the study overall: The amount of clinical and demographic metadata varied by source and participant and was provided uncurated.

Whole blood was collected in K2EDTA tubes by collaborating institutions according to the institutions' own protocols. Collaborator samples were shipped for TCRbeta analysis as frozen whole blood, isolated PBMCs, or DNA extracted from either sample type. A note on this clone: The specificity of this receptor is unknown. Base qualities are not recorded, but no much larger clone differs from it by a single base.

From cysteine to phenylalanine, the CDR3 is 13 amino acids long. This entry keeps only the CDR3 DNA: 39 bases, framed from base 1. Trimming costs V 5 bases and J 7 bases, and their ends lie 12 bases apart. The CDR1 and CDR2 encoded by the germline V gene (reference sequence) are LNHDA and SQIVND. TCRbeta CDR3 regions were amplified from genomic DNA using the immunoSEQ Assay, a bias-controlled multiplex PCR. As for the authors' bioinformatics: The number of nucleated cells in each sample was estimated from the amplification of reference gene primers within the assay. To quantify the absolute abundance of each unique TCRbeta CDR3 rearrangement, sequence reads were collapsed and filtered. For each sample, productive Simpson clonality was calculated as the square root of Simpson's diversity index across productive rearrangements. Sourced from immuneACCESS, this table was stored by TCRdb with only in-frame sequences that have V and J called. A share of the clones is absent; for the studies checked, an unresolved V gene accounts for under half, and the remainder has no known explanation. That table furnishes V, J and clone size, whereas the DNA furnished D and trimming. The sample contains roughly 200,000 clones, about 86% of them found a single time. The ten largest clones represent approximately 4.4% of the sample.

The sequence came from a man between 50 and 59 years old with active or convalescent COVID-19. The sequenced material came from peripheral blood. The chain is encoded by TRBV19 joined to TRBJ1-5; the D gene cannot be named for sure. CDR3 loop: CASSLRDVQPQHF. The bases read TGTGCCAGTAGTCTCCGGGATGTGCAGCCCCAGCATTTT. The entire variable domain, with the stretches around the CDR3 drawn from the reference TRBV19 and TRBJ1-5 proteins, is DGGITQSPKYLFRKEGQNVTLSCEQNLNHDAMYWYRQDPGQGLRLIYYSQIVNDFQKGDIAEGYSVSREKKESFPLTVTSAQKNPTAFYLCASSLRDVQPQHFGDGTRLSIL.